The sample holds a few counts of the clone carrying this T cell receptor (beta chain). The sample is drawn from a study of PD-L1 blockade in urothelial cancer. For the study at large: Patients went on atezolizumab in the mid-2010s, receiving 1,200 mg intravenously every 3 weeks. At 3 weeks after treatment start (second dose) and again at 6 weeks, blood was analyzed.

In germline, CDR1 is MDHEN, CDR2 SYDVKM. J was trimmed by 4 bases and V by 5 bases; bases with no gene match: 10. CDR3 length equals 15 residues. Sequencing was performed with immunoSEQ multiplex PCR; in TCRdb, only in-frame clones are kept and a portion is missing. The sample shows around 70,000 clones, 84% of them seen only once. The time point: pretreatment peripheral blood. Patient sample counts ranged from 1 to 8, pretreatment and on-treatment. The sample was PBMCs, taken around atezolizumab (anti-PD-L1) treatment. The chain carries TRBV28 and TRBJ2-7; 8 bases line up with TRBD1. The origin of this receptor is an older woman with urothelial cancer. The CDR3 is CASSKLQGELYEQYF. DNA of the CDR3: TGTGCCAGCAGTAAACTACAGGGGGAACTTTACGAGCAGTACTTC.